This is a list of T cell receptor beta chains from one sample in a study of beta chain features in type 1 diabetes. Libraries were prepared by immunoSEQ multiplex PCR; TCRdb keeps only in-frame clonotypes and omits some of them. The repertoire has about 160,000 clones, over 6% of them found once; the top ten carry under 0.6%. The sequencing sample was made of central memory CD4+ T cells from blood. These receptors came from a man younger than 35 with type 1 diabetes. Each CDR3 is given with its conserved first and last residue. Fields, in order: clone size, V gene, D gene, J gene, CDR3 protein, CDR3 DNA. D genes are given only for firm matches. Only part of the rows carry a size: once, few, many, or a class if the clone is expanded.

size: NA; V: TRBV7-2; D: NA; J: TRBJ2-1; CDR3: CASSLARRNEQFF; DNA: TGTGCCAGCAGCTTAGCGAGGAGGAATGAGCAGTTCTTC
size: NA; V: TRBV19; D: TRBD1; J: TRBJ2-5; CDR3: CASSITGGAGTQYF; DNA: TGTGCCAGTAGTATTACAGGGGGCGCCGGGACCCAGTACTTC
size: few; V: TRBV20-1; D: NA; J: TRBJ1-5; CDR3: CSAQGNQPQHF; DNA: TGCAGTGCCCAGGGTAATCAGCCCCAGCATTTT
size: NA; V: TRBV7-9; D: TRBD1; J: TRBJ1-5; CDR3: CASSPTGGRNQPQHF; DNA: TGTGCCAGCAGCCCGACAGGGGGCCGCAATCAGCCCCAGCATTTT
size: NA; V: TRBV9; D: TRBD2; J: TRBJ2-3; CDR3: CASSPQASGGADTQYF; DNA: TGTGCCAGCAGCCCCCAGGCTAGCGGGGGGGCAGATACGCAGTATTTT
size: NA; V: TRBV7-2; D: NA; J: TRBJ2-3; CDR3: CASSRTSGTDTQYF; DNA: TGTGCCAGCAGCCGAACCTCAGGAACAGATACGCAGTATTTT
size: NA; V: TRBV5-1; D: NA; J: TRBJ2-3; CDR3: CASRRSAQGPTDTQYF; DNA: TGCGCCAGCAGACGATCGGCACAGGGCCCCACAGATACGCAGTATTTT
size: many; V: TRBV15; D: TRBD1; J: TRBJ2-4; CDR3: CATSRAGQGISIQYF; DNA: TGTGCCACCAGCAGAGCGGGACAGGGAATTAGCATTCAGTACTTC
size: NA; V: TRBV2; D: NA; J: TRBJ1-4; CDR3: CASSSTAGNEKLFF; DNA: TGTGCCAGCAGCTCGACAGCGGGTAATGAAAAACTGTTTTTT
size: NA; V: TRBV2; D: TRBD1; J: TRBJ2-1; CDR3: CASSLFGGQGAYEQFF; DNA: TGTGCCAGCAGTCTGTTTGGGGGACAGGGGGCATATGAGCAGTTCTTC
size: many; V: TRBV5-6; D: TRBD1; J: TRBJ1-1; CDR3: CASSWVDRENTEAFF; DNA: TGTGCCAGCAGCTGGGTAGACAGGGAGAACACTGAAGCTTTCTTT
size: few; V: TRBV6-1; D: NA; J: TRBJ1-1; CDR3: CASRGQPNTEAFF; DNA: TGTGCCAGCAGAGGACAGCCTAACACTGAAGCTTTCTTT
size: many; V: TRBV25-1; D: NA; J: TRBJ1-2; CDR3: CASSEQDGYTF; DNA: TGTGCCAGCAGTGAACAGGATGGCTACACCTTC
size: few; V: TRBV5-1; D: NA; J: TRBJ2-7; CDR3: CASSLGPGMGGEQYF; DNA: TGCGCCAGCAGCTTGGGCCCAGGCATGGGGGGCGAGCAGTACTTC
size: NA; V: TRBV5-1; D: TRBD2; J: TRBJ2-7; CDR3: CASSFGTSGSWEQYF; DNA: TGCGCCAGCAGCTTTGGGACTAGCGGGAGTTGGGAGCAGTACTTC
size: NA; V: TRBV28; D: TRBD2; J: TRBJ2-3; CDR3: CASSLWRGGLPDTQYF; DNA: TGTGCCAGCAGTTTATGGCGGGGGGGCCTTCCAGATACGCAGTATTTT
size: medium-sized; V: TRBV15; D: NA; J: TRBJ2-5; CDR3: CATSSREGVLTQYF; DNA: TGTGCCACCAGCAGCAGGGAAGGGGTACTGACCCAGTACTTC
size: NA; V: TRBV28; D: NA; J: TRBJ1-2; CDR3: CASSSGYYGYTF; DNA: TGTGCCAGCAGTTCAGGGTACTATGGCTACACCTTC
size: few; V: TRBV7-9; D: NA; J: TRBJ2-1; CDR3: CARDGAREQFF; DNA: TGTGCCAGGGATGGGGCAAGGGAGCAGTTCTTC
size: NA; V: TRBV6-5; D: TRBD2; J: TRBJ2-1; CDR3: CASSYPGLAGGQQFF; DNA: TGTGCCAGCAGTTACCCCGGACTAGCGGGGGGACAGCAGTTCTTC
size: NA; V: TRBV5-1; D: NA; J: TRBJ1-1; CDR3: CASTRDKPNTEAFF; DNA: TGCGCCAGCACCCGGGACAAGCCGAACACTGAAGCTTTCTTT
size: NA; V: TRBV28; D: NA; J: TRBJ2-7; CDR3: CASSVQYEQYF; DNA: TGTGCCAGCAGTGTACAATACGAGCAGTACTTC
size: few; V: TRBV20-1; D: NA; J: TRBJ2-7; CDR3: CSARQGHEQYF; DNA: TGCAGTGCTAGACAGGGTCACGAGCAGTACTTC
size: NA; V: TRBV10-2; D: TRBD1; J: TRBJ2-3; CDR3: CASIDGQGSTDTQYF; DNA: TGCGCCAGCATCGATGGACAGGGCTCCACAGATACGCAGTATTTT
size: few; V: TRBV18; D: TRBD1; J: TRBJ1-2; CDR3: CASSSTGEPEYGYTF; DNA: TGTGCCAGCTCATCAACAGGGGAACCTGAGTATGGCTACACCTTC
size: few; V: TRBV11-2; D: TRBD2; J: TRBJ2-5; CDR3: CASSRGGATETQYF; DNA: TGTGCCAGCAGCCGGGGGGGGGCGACAGAGACCCAGTACTTC
size: NA; V: TRBV5-1; D: NA; J: TRBJ2-3; CDR3: CASSLDGSTDTQYF; DNA: TGCGCCAGCAGCTTGGACGGTAGCACAGATACGCAGTATTTT
size: few; V: TRBV18; D: TRBD2; J: TRBJ2-7; CDR3: CASSPPLAGGPQQYF; DNA: TGTGCCAGCTCACCACCTCTAGCGGGAGGGCCTCAGCAGTACTTC
size: NA; V: TRBV7-2; D: NA; J: TRBJ1-1; CDR3: CASSYTTGRTEAFF; DNA: TGTGCCAGCAGTTATACAACAGGGCGCACTGAAGCTTTCTTT
size: NA; V: TRBV30; D: TRBD1; J: TRBJ1-4; CDR3: CAWSRTGVGEKLFF; DNA: TGTGCCTGGAGTCGGACAGGGGTAGGAGAAAAACTGTTTTTT
size: NA; V: TRBV11-2; D: NA; J: TRBJ2-5; CDR3: CASQRRSTSETQYF; DNA: TGTGCCAGCCAACGCAGGTCTACGTCAGAGACCCAGTACTTC
size: NA; V: TRBV7-2; D: TRBD2; J: TRBJ2-7; CDR3: CASSSGLGYYEQYF; DNA: TGTGCCAGCAGCTCCGGACTAGGCTACTACGAGCAGTACTTC
size: NA; V: TRBV5-6; D: NA; J: TRBJ2-5; CDR3: CASSGRRRETQYF; DNA: TGTGCCAGCAGCGGCCGACGGCGGGAGACCCAGTACTTC
size: few; V: TRBV28; D: TRBD1; J: TRBJ1-2; CDR3: CASSPSGQGRGHGYTF; DNA: TGTGCCAGCAGTCCCTCAGGACAGGGGAGGGGCCATGGCTACACCTTC
size: few; V: TRBV7-2; D: TRBD1; J: TRBJ2-7; CDR3: CASSPGQGSIYEQYF; DNA: TGTGCCAGCAGCCCCGGACAGGGGTCGATCTACGAGCAGTACTTC
size: few; V: TRBV6-5; D: TRBD2; J: TRBJ2-1; CDR3: CASRSLAGGVNEQFF; DNA: TGTGCCAGCAGATCACTAGCGGGGGGTGTAAATGAGCAGTTCTTC
size: many; V: TRBV7-9; D: TRBD1; J: TRBJ1-2; CDR3: CASSPGGTGAKYGYTF; DNA: TGTGCCAGCAGCCCCGGCGGGACAGGGGCTAAGTATGGCTACACCTTC
size: few; V: TRBV7-9; D: NA; J: TRBJ2-1; CDR3: CASSLVSDEQFF; DNA: TGTGCCAGCAGCTTAGTTTCCGATGAGCAGTTCTTC
size: NA; V: TRBV11-2; D: TRBD1; J: TRBJ1-1; CDR3: CASSGGTGDNTEAFF; DNA: TGTGCCAGCAGCGGCGGGACAGGGGATAACACTGAAGCTTTCTTT
size: few; V: TRBV11-2; D: TRBD2; J: TRBJ2-7; CDR3: CASSPGGGRWSEQYF; DNA: TGTGCCAGCAGCCCTGGGGGAGGGAGGTGGTCCGAGCAGTACTTC
size: NA; V: TRBV4-3; D: TRBD2; J: TRBJ2-7; CDR3: CASSPVDGAGTYEQYF; DNA: TGCGCCAGCAGCCCCGTGGATGGAGCGGGAACCTACGAGCAGTACTTC
size: few; V: TRBV5-1; D: NA; J: TRBJ1-1; CDR3: CASSLETGRENTEAFF; DNA: TGCGCCAGCAGCTTGGAAACAGGGAGGGAGAACACTGAAGCTTTCTTT
size: few; V: TRBV27; D: TRBD1; J: TRBJ1-1; CDR3: CASRIQGAVNTEAFF; DNA: TGTGCCAGCAGGATACAGGGGGCAGTGAACACTGAAGCTTTCTTT
size: NA; V: TRBV5-6; D: TRBD2; J: TRBJ2-1; CDR3: CASSTTSGSTYEQFF; DNA: TGTGCCAGCAGCACGACTAGCGGGAGCACCTATGAGCAGTTCTTC
size: NA; V: TRBV1; D: NA; J: TRBJ2-5; CDR3: CTSSQSGLAETQYF; DNA: TGCACCAGCAGCCAATCAGGACTAGCGGAGACCCAGTACTTC